This T cell receptor (beta chain) derives from a study of cytomegalovirus exposure and HLA in healthy donors. Study-level results: Analysis was performed later, and it showed HLA-associated TCR beta chains to be more clonally expanded than equally common others. Another analysis was done later, and it associated roughly 15,000 TCR beta sequences with HLA alleles at 0.05 false discovery rate.

Primers: 60 Vbeta forward and 13 Jbeta reverse. Sequencing was performed with immunoSEQ multiplex PCR; in TCRdb, only in-frame clones are kept and a portion is missing. The data show roughly 170,000 clones, almost 85% seen once. As concerns this clone: As yet, its antigen is unknown.

CDR1 SGHDN and CDR2 FVKESK come from the germline V gene. The V and J ends lost 0 bases and 0 bases, in that order; junction bases with no gene match: 4. CDR3 size: 16 residues. This TCR came from a girl between 10 and 17 years old in good health and CMV-seropositive. The rearrangement uses TRBV14 and TRBJ1-1, with 7 positions matching TRBD1. Input material: PBMCs. The CDR3 spells CASSQDRQGMNTEAFF. The CDR3, as DNA: TGTGCCAGCAGCCAAGATAGACAGGGCATGAACACTGAAGCTTTCTTT. Based on the CDR3 plus reference TRBV14 and TRBJ1-1, the full variable domain is EAGVTQFPSHSVIEKGQTVTLRCDPISGHDNLYWYRRVMGKEIKFLLHFVKESKQDESGMPNNRFLAERTGGTYSTLKVQPAELEDSGVYFCASSQDRQGMNTEAFFGQGTRLTVV.